A selection of T cell receptor beta chains follows, all from one sample in a study of cytomegalovirus exposure and HLA in healthy donors. Profiled with immunoSEQ multiplex PCR; TCRdb holds only in-frame clones, not every one. The profile shows about 88,000 clones, 75% to 90% of them singletons. Sequencing was done on a sample of PBMCs. These receptors were obtained from a man between 18 and 35 years old in good health and CMV-seronegative. Each CDR3 is given with its conserved first and last residue. D genes are given only for firm matches. For some rows the clone size is stated as once, few or many, or as a class when expanded; others skip it.

cdr3_nt: TGTGCCAGCAGCCTAGCGACTAGCGGTCATATTTACAATGAGCAGTTCTTC; cdr3_aa: CASSLATSGHIYNEQFF; v_call: TRBV7-9; clone_size: few; j_call: TRBJ2-1; d_call: TRBD2
cdr3_nt: TGTGCCAGCAGCTTAGACGGAGCCCTCCACTTT; cdr3_aa: CASSLDGALHF; v_call: TRBV11-2; clone_size: NA; j_call: TRBJ1-6; d_call: NA
cdr3_nt: TGTGCCAGCAGCTCTGGGACATCCTACAATGAGCAGTTCTTC; cdr3_aa: CASSSGTSYNEQFF; v_call: TRBV5-6; clone_size: once; j_call: TRBJ2-1; d_call: NA
cdr3_nt: TGTGCCAGCAGCTTAGCAGGGACAGAAAAGGGCCGTTGGTACTTC; cdr3_aa: CASSLAGTEKGRWYF; v_call: TRBV7-2; clone_size: NA; j_call: TRBJ2-7; d_call: TRBD1
cdr3_nt: TGCGCCAGCAGCTACAGGGGAAACAGCAATCAGCCCCAGCATTTT; cdr3_aa: CASSYRGNSNQPQHF; v_call: TRBV4-1; clone_size: NA; j_call: TRBJ1-5; d_call: TRBD1
cdr3_nt: TGTGCCAGCAAAGCGGGAGACACCGGGGAGCTGTTTTTT; cdr3_aa: CASKAGDTGELFF; v_call: TRBV6-4; clone_size: few; j_call: TRBJ2-2; d_call: TRBD2
cdr3_nt: TGTGCCAGCAGCTTAGAAGTGGGGCGGCTTAGCACAGATACGCAGTATTTT; cdr3_aa: CASSLEVGRLSTDTQYF; v_call: TRBV5-4; clone_size: NA; j_call: TRBJ2-3; d_call: NA
cdr3_nt: TGTGCCAGCACCTCACGGCCCGGGGATACGCAGTATTTT; cdr3_aa: CASTSRPGDTQYF; v_call: TRBV5-4; clone_size: NA; j_call: TRBJ2-3; d_call: NA
cdr3_nt: TGTGCTAGTGGGAGAGGGACCGGGGAGCTGTTTTTT; cdr3_aa: CASGRGTGELFF; v_call: TRBV12-5; clone_size: NA; j_call: TRBJ2-2; d_call: NA
cdr3_nt: TGTGCCAGCAGCCCGCACGGGGACAGGAGGAACACTGAAGCTTTCTTT; cdr3_aa: CASSPHGDRRNTEAFF; v_call: TRBV5-5; clone_size: NA; j_call: TRBJ1-1; d_call: TRBD1
cdr3_nt: TGTGCCAGCAGCTATGGACTAGCGGGAGGGCCGACGGCCTACGAGCAGTACTTC; cdr3_aa: CASSYGLAGGPTAYEQYF; v_call: TRBV9; clone_size: NA; j_call: TRBJ2-7; d_call: TRBD2
cdr3_nt: TGTGCCAGCAGCCTCGGACATTCCGCGGACTATGGCTACACCTTC; cdr3_aa: CASSLGHSADYGYTF; v_call: TRBV11-1; clone_size: NA; j_call: TRBJ1-2; d_call: NA
cdr3_nt: TGCAGCGTTGAGGGCCGTCTGGCGGAGCAGTACTTC; cdr3_aa: CSVEGRLAEQYF; v_call: TRBV29-1; clone_size: few; j_call: TRBJ2-7; d_call: NA
cdr3_nt: TGTGCCAGCAGCTCCCGGACAGGGTTTCGAGAAAAACTGTTTTTT; cdr3_aa: CASSSRTGFREKLFF; v_call: TRBV7-2; clone_size: NA; j_call: TRBJ1-4; d_call: TRBD1
cdr3_nt: TGTGCCAGTAGTATAGGGGGCCATGAAGGCTACACCTTC; cdr3_aa: CASSIGGHEGYTF; v_call: TRBV19; clone_size: once; j_call: TRBJ1-2; d_call: NA
cdr3_nt: TGTGCCAGCAGCCCGAGGGGGGGTGAAGCTTTCTTT; cdr3_aa: CASSPRGGEAFF; v_call: TRBV6-5; clone_size: NA; j_call: TRBJ1-1; d_call: NA
cdr3_nt: TGCGCCAGCACCAGGACAGAGAATAATTCACCCCTCCACTTT; cdr3_aa: CASTRTENNSPLHF; v_call: TRBV4-1; clone_size: NA; j_call: TRBJ1-6; d_call: NA
cdr3_nt: TGTGCAAGTCGCTTAGACCTAGCGGGAGGGCCGAACAATGAGCAGTTCTTC; cdr3_aa: CASRLDLAGGPNNEQFF; v_call: TRBV12-2; clone_size: NA; j_call: TRBJ2-1; d_call: NA
cdr3_nt: TGTGCCAGCAGCTTGGGACATTTCGACACTGAAGCTTTCTTT; cdr3_aa: CASSLGHFDTEAFF; v_call: TRBV5-5; clone_size: NA; j_call: TRBJ1-1; d_call: NA
cdr3_nt: TGCGCCAGCAGCCAAGATATCTCTCGCGAGCAGTACTTC; cdr3_aa: CASSQDISREQYF; v_call: TRBV4-3; clone_size: NA; j_call: TRBJ2-7; d_call: NA
cdr3_nt: TGTGCCAGCTCCCTTGGGGGGGACTACGAGCAGTACTTC; cdr3_aa: CASSLGGDYEQYF; v_call: TRBV27; clone_size: NA; j_call: TRBJ2-7; d_call: TRBD2
cdr3_nt: TGTGCCAGCAGCTTAGGCTCTAACGAGCAGTACTTC; cdr3_aa: CASSLGSNEQYF; v_call: TRBV7-6; clone_size: NA; j_call: TRBJ2-7; d_call: NA
cdr3_nt: TGTGCCAGCAGTTATAGTCCCCCCTACGAGCAGTACTTC; cdr3_aa: CASSYSPPYEQYF; v_call: TRBV6-5; clone_size: NA; j_call: TRBJ2-7; d_call: NA
cdr3_nt: TGTGCCAGCAGTCCTAGCGGGAGCCTGGAGACCCAGTACTTC; cdr3_aa: CASSPSGSLETQYF; v_call: TRBV11-2; clone_size: NA; j_call: TRBJ2-5; d_call: TRBD2
cdr3_nt: TGTGCCACCAGCAGAGATATTGGAGGGACTGGGGATGAGCAGTTCTTC; cdr3_aa: CATSRDIGGTGDEQFF; v_call: TRBV15; clone_size: NA; j_call: TRBJ2-1; d_call: NA
cdr3_nt: TGTGCCAGCAGGGACCGGGACAGGGGGCGTGAGCAGTACTTC; cdr3_aa: CASRDRDRGREQYF; v_call: TRBV27; clone_size: few; j_call: TRBJ2-7; d_call: TRBD1